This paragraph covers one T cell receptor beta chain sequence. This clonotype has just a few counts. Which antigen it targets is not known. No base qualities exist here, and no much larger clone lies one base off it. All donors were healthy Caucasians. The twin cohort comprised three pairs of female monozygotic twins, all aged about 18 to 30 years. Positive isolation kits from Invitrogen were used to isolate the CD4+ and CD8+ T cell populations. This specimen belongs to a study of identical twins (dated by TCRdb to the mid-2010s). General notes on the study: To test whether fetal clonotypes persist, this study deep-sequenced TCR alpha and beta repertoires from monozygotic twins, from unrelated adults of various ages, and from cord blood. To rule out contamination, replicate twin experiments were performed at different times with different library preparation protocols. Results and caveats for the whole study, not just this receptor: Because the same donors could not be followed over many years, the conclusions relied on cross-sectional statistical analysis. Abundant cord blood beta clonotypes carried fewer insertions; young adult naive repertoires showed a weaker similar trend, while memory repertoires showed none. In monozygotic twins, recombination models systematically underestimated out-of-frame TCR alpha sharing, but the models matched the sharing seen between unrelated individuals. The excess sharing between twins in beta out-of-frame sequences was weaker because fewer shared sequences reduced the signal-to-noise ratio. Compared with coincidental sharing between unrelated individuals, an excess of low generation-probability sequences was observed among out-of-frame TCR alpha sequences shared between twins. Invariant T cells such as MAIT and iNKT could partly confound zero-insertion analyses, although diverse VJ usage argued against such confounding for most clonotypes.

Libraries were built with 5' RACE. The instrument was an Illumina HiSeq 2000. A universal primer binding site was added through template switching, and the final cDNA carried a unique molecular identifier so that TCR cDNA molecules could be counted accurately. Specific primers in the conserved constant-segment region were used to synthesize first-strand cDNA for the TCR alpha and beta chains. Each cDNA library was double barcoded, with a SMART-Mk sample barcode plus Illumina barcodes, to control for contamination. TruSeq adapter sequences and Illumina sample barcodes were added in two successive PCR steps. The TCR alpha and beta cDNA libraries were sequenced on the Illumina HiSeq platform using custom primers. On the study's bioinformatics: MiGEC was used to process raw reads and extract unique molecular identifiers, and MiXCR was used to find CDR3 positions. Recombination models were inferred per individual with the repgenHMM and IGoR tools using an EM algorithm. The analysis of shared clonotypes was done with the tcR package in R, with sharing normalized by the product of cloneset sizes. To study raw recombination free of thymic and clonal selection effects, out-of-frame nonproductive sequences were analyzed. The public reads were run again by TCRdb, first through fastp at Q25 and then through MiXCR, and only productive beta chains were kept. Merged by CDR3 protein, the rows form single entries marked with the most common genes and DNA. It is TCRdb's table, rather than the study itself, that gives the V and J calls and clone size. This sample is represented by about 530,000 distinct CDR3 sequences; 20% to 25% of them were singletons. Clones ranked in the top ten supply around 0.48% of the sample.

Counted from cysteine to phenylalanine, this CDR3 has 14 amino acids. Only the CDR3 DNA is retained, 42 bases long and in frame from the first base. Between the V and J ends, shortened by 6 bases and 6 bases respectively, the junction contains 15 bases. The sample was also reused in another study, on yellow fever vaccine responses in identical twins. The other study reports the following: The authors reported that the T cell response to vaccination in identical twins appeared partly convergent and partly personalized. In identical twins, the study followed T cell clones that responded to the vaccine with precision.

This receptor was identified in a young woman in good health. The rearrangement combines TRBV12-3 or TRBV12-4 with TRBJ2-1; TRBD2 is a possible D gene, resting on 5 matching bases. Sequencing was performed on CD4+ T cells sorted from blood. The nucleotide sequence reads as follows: TGTGCCAGCAGCCGAATTAGCGCCGTCAATGAGCAGTTCTTC. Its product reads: CASSRISAVNEQFF.